This record looks at one T cell receptor beta chain sequence and its context. The antigen remains unidentified. Subjects with ophthalmopathy showed a Clinical Activity Score no lower than 3, a NOSPECS grade no lower than 4, and a duration shorter than 3 months. RNA transcripts were the template for amplifying TCR beta CDR3 regions. During a first-round RT-PCR of the TCR CDR3, the HTBI primer set was used. Each CDR3 protein gets one entry after TCRdb re-called the multiplex PCR reads with MiXCR. The repertoire holds more than 500,000 distinct CDR3 sequences, with 15% to 20% as singletons. The data stem from a study of T cells in Graves' hyperthyroidism and ophthalmopathy. Notes on the study in general: Most expanded thyroid clonotypes above 0.001 recurred in blood. Ophthalmopathy was separated from stable hyperthyroidism by a 13 V-J model.

Trimming took 3 bases from V and 4 from J; bases not matched to a gene: 6. The germline V gene has CDR1 DFQATT and CDR2 SNEGSKA (reference sequence). The CDR3 sequence is 15 residues long. The rearrangement uses TRBV20-1 and TRBJ2-5, with 12 bases lining up with TRBD2. This TCR derives from a woman aged 30 to 39 with Graves' ophthalmopathy. The specimen was blood. CDR3 amino acids: CSASDPGLAGETQYF. DNA of the CDR3: TGCAGTGCTAGTGACCCGGGACTAGCGGGAGAGACCCAGTACTTC.